This entry lists 26 T cell receptor beta chains sequenced from one sample in a study of T cells in Graves' hyperthyroidism and ophthalmopathy (dated by TCRdb to the late 2010s). Receptors were amplified or captured by multiplex PCR. Sequencing instrument: Illumina HiSeq 2000. TCR beta CDR3 regions were amplified from RNA transcripts. For the first round of RT-PCR on the TCR CDR3, the HTBI primer set was used together with the Qiagen OneStep RT-PCR kit. In TCRdb, the public reads were trimmed at Q25 with fastp and aligned with MiXCR, with productive beta chains retained. Each CDR3 protein appears once, grouped with its most common genes and DNA. The sample table holds about 510,000 distinct CDR3 sequences, of which about 14% were seen once. The ten biggest clones cover approximately 15% of the sample. Sequencing used blood. The receptors stem from a woman aged 40 to 49 with Graves' hyperthyroidism.

This clonotype has at least ten counts. This rearrangement joins TRBV28 to TRBJ1-1, with unresolved D. This CDR3 spans 18 amino acids. Germline CDR1 reads MDHEN; CDR2 reads SYDVKM. V shed 5 bases and J shed 1 base, with 23 bases lying between them. The CDR3 nucleotides are TGTGCCAGCAGTCAACGTACATTTGGGGATTTCCCGAACACTGAAGCTTTCTTT. Amino acid sequence: CASSQRTFGDFPNTEAFF.

There are many counts of this clonotype. The chain combines TRBV7-9 with TRBJ2-7, with D perhaps TRBD1 or TRBD2 (5 bases each). Deletions cut 2 bases from V and 0 bases from J, with 8 bases between. CDR3 length: 14 amino acids. Germline V gives CDR1 SEHNR, CDR2 FQNEAQ (reference sequence). The DNA for the CDR3 is TGTGCCAGCAGCTTACTGGGGACCTCCTACGAGCAGTACTTC. Protein sequence: CASSLLGTSYEQYF.

A few counts support this clonotype. This chain joins TRBV15 and TRBJ2-7; D unresolved. Per the germline V gene, CDR1 is LNHNV and CDR2 is YYDKDF (reference sequence). V was trimmed by 6 bases and J by 0 bases, leaving 6 bases between them. The CDR3 length is 12 residues. The CDR3 spells CATSKDSYEQYF. CDR3 nucleotide sequence: TGTGCCACCAGTAAGGACTCCTACGAGCAGTACTTC.

The chain joins TRBV7-9 to TRBJ1-1; TRBD1 is a possible D gene (6 bases). The CDR3 spans 15 residues. Germline CDR1 SEHNR, CDR2 FQNEAQ (reference sequence). Trimming cost V 4 bases and J 1 base, with 13 bases left between them. The CDR3 region has the DNA TGTGCCAGCAGCTCCAGTGGACAGACGAACACTGAAGCTTTCTTT. Its translation: CASSSSGQTNTEAFF.

The chain is built from TRBV6-1 and TRBJ2-1, with D tentatively TRBD2 (5 bases). The V gene's germline CDR1 is MNHNS and CDR2 SASEGT. This CDR3 has 14 amino acids. The germline V and J ends were trimmed by 4 bases and 3 bases, with 10 bases remaining between them. CDR3: CASSGATSYNEQFF. The CDR3 nucleotides are TGTGCCAGCAGTGGCGCCACTAGCTACAATGAGCAGTTCTTC.

CDR3 protein: CASSQDLGGTNTGELFF. The CDR3 DNA is TGTGCCAGCAGCCAAGATCTAGGAGGGACGAACACCGGGGAGCTGTTTTTT. The V gene is TRBV3-1, the J gene TRBJ2-2; D perhaps matches TRBD2 (6 bases). The CDR3 has 17 amino acids. Trimming pared 0 bases from V and 0 bases from J, leaving 11 bases between. Germline V gives CDR1 LGHDT, CDR2 YNNKEL (reference sequence).

At least ten counts were recorded for this clonotype. The V gene is TRBV28, the J gene TRBJ1-3, with unresolved D. V shed 5 bases and J shed 4 bases, with 12 bases lying between them. CDR3 size: 14 residues. Germline assignment: CDR1 MDHEN and CDR2 SYDVKM. The CDR3 DNA follows: TGTGCCAGCAGTCTCCGGGGAGGAGGAAACACCATATATTTT. The encoded protein is CASSLRGGGNTIYF.

This clonotype has at least ten counts. V gene TRBV20-1 combines with J gene TRBJ2-3; possible D gene TRBD2, 6 bases. CDR3 length equals 15 residues. The V and J ends lost 0 bases and 1 base respectively, with 11 bases between them. Per germline, CDR1 DFQATT and CDR2 SNEGSKA (reference sequence). The CDR3 DNA reads as TGCAGTGCTAGAGACGGGAGCCAACGCACAGATACGCAGTATTTT. It codes for CSARDGSQRTDTQYF.

J is TRBJ1-1 and V is TRBV29-1; tentatively, D is TRBD1 (5 bases). The CDR3 runs to 15 residues. Trimming removed 4 bases from V and 4 bases from J, with 19 bases in between. From germline, CDR1 is SQVTM and CDR2 ANQGSEA. The CDR3 sequence is CSVGDRGGVGTEAFF. As DNA, the CDR3 is TGCAGCGTTGGGGACCGGGGGGGGGTGGGCACTGAAGCTTTCTTT.

This chain connects TRBV28 to TRBJ2-3; 14 bases fit TRBD2. CDR3 length: 18 amino acids. V gave up 7 bases and J gave up 3 bases; unmatched junction bases: 12. The germline V gene encodes CDR1 MDHEN and CDR2 SYDVKM. The CDR3 DNA is TGTGCCAGCATTGCCGGGACTAGCGGGAGTTGGGTTACAGATACGCAGTATTTT. As protein: CASIAGTSGSWVTDTQYF.

This clonotype was seen at least ten times. The chain couples TRBV5-1 to TRBJ2-5; 7 bases map to TRBD1. Germline CDR1 and CDR2: SGHRS and YFSETQ. The CDR3 is made up of 14 amino acids. J lost 5 bases, V lost 4 bases, and 8 bases had no gene match. CDR3 residues: CASSPTGPQETQYF. In DNA form, the CDR3 reads TGCGCCAGCAGCCCGACAGGGCCTCAGGAGACCCAGTACTTC. The variable domain in full, with the rest retrieved from reference TRBV5-1 and TRBJ2-5, is KAGVTQTPRYLIKTRGQQVTLSCSPISGHRSVSWYQQTPGQGLQFLFEYFSETQRNKGNFPGRFSGRQFSNSRSEMNVSTLELGDSALYLCASSPTGPQETQYFGPGTRLLVL.

This clonotype came up many times. V gene TRBV12-3 or TRBV12-4 combines with J gene TRBJ1-2; tentatively, D is TRBD1 (6 bases). V was cut by 6 bases and J by 2 bases, with 19 bases left in between. This CDR3 region has 16 residues. The CDR3, as DNA: TGTGCCAGCAGCCAAAAGTTGGGGGCGCTGAACTATGGCTACACCTTC. It yields the protein CASSQKLGALNYGYTF.

The chain is built from TRBV29-1 and TRBJ2-4; the match to TRBD2 covers 13 bases. This CDR3 comprises 17 residues. Germline-derived CDR1 and CDR2 are SQVTM and ANQGSEA. V trimming: 3 bases; J trimming: 3 bases; junction bases outside the gene matches: 8. In nucleotides, the CDR3 is TGCAGCGTTGAGGTGTGGACTAGCGGGAGCGGCAAAAACATTCAGTACTTC. It is translated as CSVEVWTSGSGKNIQYF.

Comments on this clonotype: A much larger clone lies one base from this, so it may be a read error. The rearrangement uses TRBV12-3 or TRBV12-4 and TRBJ2-5; 8 bases map to TRBD2. The CDR3 has 15 residues. The CDR3 region has the DNA TGTGCCAGCAGTTCCACCGGGACTAGGGGTGAGACCCAGTGCTTC. Amino acids: CASSSTGTRGETQCF.

CDR3 DNA: TGTGCCAGTAGTATCTCAGCCTACAATGAGCAGTTCTTC. This encodes CASSISAYNEQFF. The rearrangement links TRBV19 to TRBJ2-1, with D unresolved. The ends were cut back, 3 bases at V and 2 bases at J, with 5 bases in the middle. The CDR3 totals 13 residues. In germline, CDR1 is LNHDA, CDR2 SQIVND (reference sequence).

This clonotype has at least ten counts. The chain uses TRBV20-1 and TRBJ2-1; 8 bases map to TRBD2. The V segment lost 1 base and the J segment 9 bases; nucleotides outside the gene matches: 5. CDR3 size: 13 residues. Germline CDR1 is DFQATT and CDR2 is SNEGSKA (reference sequence). The CDR3 region is CSARVAGIGEQFF. CDR3 nucleotide sequence: TGCAGTGCTAGAGTAGCGGGAATAGGTGAGCAGTTCTTC.

The rearrangement joins TRBV19 to TRBJ1-3, with unresolved D. Trimming took off 5 bases at V and 0 bases at J, with 14 bases between the two ends. CDR1 is LNHDA and CDR2 is SQIVND in the germline V gene (reference sequence). This CDR3 comprises 16 residues. In DNA form, the CDR3 reads TGTGCCAGTAGTCAAAGGACCGATACCTCTGGAAACACCATATATTTT. Its translation is CASSQRTDTSGNTIYF.

Comment on this clonotype: This may arise from a read error, as a much more abundant clone is one base away. The chain uses TRBV28 and TRBJ2-7, with TRBD1 as a possible D gene (6 bases). Germline V gene data show CDR1 as MDHEN and CDR2 as SYDVKM. CDR3 size: 13 residues. V was shortened by 6 bases and J by 4 bases, with 13 bases between the two germline ends. CDR3 protein: CASSRTDLYEQYF. The CDR3 DNA follows: TGTGCCAGCAGCCGGACAGACCTATACGAGCAGTACTTC.

CDR3 coding DNA: TGTGCCAGCAGCCAAGATGTCTGGTCCTACGAGCAGTACTTC. It specifies CASSQDVWSYEQYF. The J gene is TRBJ2-7, the V gene TRBV4-2; D is unresolved. Per germline, CDR1 LGHNA and CDR2 YNFKEQ. The CDR3 extends over 14 amino acids. Trimming left V 0 bases short and J 1 base short, with 7 bases between.

This clonotype was counted many times. Here the CDR3 reads CASSGPGNVDYGYTF. The CDR3 DNA follows: TGTGCCAGCAGTGGCCCGGGGAACGTTGACTATGGCTACACCTTC. This chain connects TRBV28 to TRBJ1-2; D is undetermined. V was cut by 5 bases and J by 3 bases, with 16 bases left in between. The CDR3 covers 15 residues. Germline assignment: CDR1 MDHEN and CDR2 SYDVKM.

This clonotype was counted many times. The CDR3: CASSGTGHDNEQFF. The CDR3 region has the DNA TGTGCCAGCTCCGGGACAGGGCACGACAATGAGCAGTTCTTC. The rearrangement uses TRBV10-3 and TRBJ2-1; 9 bases are a match to TRBD1. Germline V lookup: CDR1 ENHRY, CDR2 SYGVKD. After removal of 10 bases from V and 5 bases from J, the junction contained 9 bases not matched to a gene. The CDR3 consists of 14 residues.

This clonotype was observed at least ten times. The genes are TRBV28 and TRBJ2-2, with 9 bases identical to TRBD1. CDR1 and CDR2 (germline): MDHEN, SYDVKM. This CDR3 comprises 16 residues. With V trimmed by 4 bases and J by 3 bases, 6 bases remained unmatched. In DNA form, the CDR3 reads TGTGCCAGCAGTTCCGGGACAGGGCGGGACACCGGGGAGCTGTTTTTT. Amino acids: CASSSGTGRDTGELFF.

V and J are TRBV20-1 and TRBJ2-2, with unresolved D. Germline-derived CDR1 and CDR2 are DFQATT and SNEGSKA (reference sequence). The CDR3 is made up of 14 amino acids. Trimming cost V 1 base and J 1 base, with 7 bases left between them. CDR3 bases: TGCAGTGCTAGAGTTCTAATGAACACCGGGGAGCTGTTTTTT. Translated: CSARVLMNTGELFF.

The rearrangement links TRBV24-1 to TRBJ2-6, with D hard to call. In germline, CDR1 is KGHDR, CDR2 SFDVKD. V was clipped by 5 bases and J by 2 bases, with 27 bases between them. The length of the CDR3 is 21 residues. The CDR3 bases are TGTGCCACCAGTGGTGGGCCCACTGGGCCCCTCAACTTGGCTGGGGCCAACGTCCTGACTTTC. Translated: CATSGGPTGPLNLAGANVLTF.

For the CDR3, the DNA is TGCAGTGCTAGTCCGGCAGGGAGCACAGATACGCAGTATTTT. Translating it yields CSASPAGSTDTQYF. This chain links TRBV20-1 with TRBJ2-3; tentative D call: TRBD1 (5 bases). Germline CDR1 reads DFQATT; CDR2 reads SNEGSKA (reference sequence). The CDR3 totals 14 residues. V shed 3 bases and J shed 0 bases, with 10 bases lying between them.

A few counts support this clonotype. V is TRBV27 and J is TRBJ1-1; D call uncertain. Trimming removed 2 bases from V and 0 bases from J, with 7 bases in between. The CDR3 contains 14 residues. Germline CDR1 is MNHEY and CDR2 is SMNVEV (reference sequence). The CDR3 DNA reads as TGTGCCAGCAGTTTAAACATCCTGAACACTGAAGCTTTCTTT. Its translation: CASSLNILNTEAFF.